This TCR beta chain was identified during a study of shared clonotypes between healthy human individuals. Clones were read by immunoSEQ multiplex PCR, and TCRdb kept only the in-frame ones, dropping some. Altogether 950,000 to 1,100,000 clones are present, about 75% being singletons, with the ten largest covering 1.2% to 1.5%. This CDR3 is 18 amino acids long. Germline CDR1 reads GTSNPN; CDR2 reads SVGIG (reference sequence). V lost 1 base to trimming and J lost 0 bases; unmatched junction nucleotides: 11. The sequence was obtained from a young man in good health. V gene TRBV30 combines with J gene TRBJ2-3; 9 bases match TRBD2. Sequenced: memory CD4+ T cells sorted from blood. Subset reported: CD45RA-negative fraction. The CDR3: CAWSGYKTSGRSTDTQYF. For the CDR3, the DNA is TGTGCCTGGAGTGGATACAAGACTAGCGGCCGTAGCACAGATACGCAGTATTTT.